A selection of T cell receptor beta chains follows, all from one sample in a study of shared clonotypes between healthy human individuals. Sequenced by immunoSEQ multiplex PCR; TCRdb stores in-frame clones only, minus some. The table lists under 700,000 clones, approximately 95% of them singletons. Specimen: naive CD8+ T cells sorted from blood. The source is a woman in her 30s in good health. Each CDR3 is given with its conserved first and last residue. The D gene is left open where the match is weak. A row's size may be missing; if present it is once, few, many or a size class.

TRBV28	TRBJ1-5	.	.	TGTGCCAGCAGTCAACCGACGGGTAATCAGCCCCAGCATTTT	CASSQPTGNQPQHF
TRBV7-9	TRBJ2-7	.	.	TGTGCCAGCAGGCAACAGGGTTACGAGCAGTACTTC	CASRQQGYEQYF
TRBV7-2	TRBJ1-2	TRBD1	.	TGTGCCAGCAGCCCTTGGGACAGCTATGGCTACACCTTC	CASSPWDSYGYTF
TRBV19	TRBJ2-1	.	.	TGTGCCAGTAGTATGAGTGTGGGGCGGACCGACGCCTATCCCCTCAATGAGCAGTTCTTC	CASSMSVGRTDAYPLNEQFF
TRBV7-2	TRBJ2-1	.	.	TGTGCCAGCAGCTTAACTGCCGGCGGTCAGTACAATGAGCAGTTCTTC	CASSLTAGGQYNEQFF
TRBV27	TRBJ2-7	.	.	TGTGCCAGCAGTTATCGGAGGACAGCTGGGGAGCAGTACTTC	CASSYRRTAGEQYF
TRBV7-6	TRBJ2-7	TRBD1	.	TGTGCCAGCACCCCAGGGACAGGCCTAGCCTACGAGCAGTACTTC	CASTPGTGLAYEQYF
TRBV6-1	TRBJ1-1	.	.	TGTGCCAGCAGTGAGGAAGTGTCTCGGGCTGAAGCTTTCTTT	CASSEEVSRAEAFF
TRBV2	TRBJ1-1	.	.	TGTGCCAGCCTGCGGGGGATTGAAGCTTTCTTT	CASLRGIEAFF
TRBV10-3	TRBJ1-1	TRBD1	.	TGTGCCATCAGCGGACAGGGACCCACTGAAGCTTTCTTT	CAISGQGPTEAFF
TRBV30	TRBJ1-4	TRBD1	once	TGTGCCTGGAGTGTCGGGACAGGGCCTGAAAAACTGTTTTTT	CAWSVGTGPEKLFF
TRBV27	TRBJ2-4	.	.	TGTGCCAGCAACCCGAGGGGAGAAAACATTCAGTACTTC	CASNPRGENIQYF
TRBV2	TRBJ2-5	.	.	TGTGCCAGCATACGACCGGGGGCGGAGACCCAGTACTTC	CASIRPGAETQYF
TRBV2	TRBJ1-4	.	.	TGTGCCAGCCAAACGGGGATCGGGGGGACCTCCGAAAAACTGTTTTTT	CASQTGIGGTSEKLFF
TRBV29-1	TRBJ2-2	.	.	TGCAGCGTTGAAGGGACAAACACCGGGGAGCTGTTTTTT	CSVEGTNTGELFF
TRBV29-1	TRBJ1-2	.	.	TGCAGCGTTGAAAGCGGGGGTCGTATCTATGGCTACACCTTC	CSVESGGRIYGYTF
TRBV11-2	TRBJ2-7	.	.	TGTGCCAGCAGCTTAGCCCCTCCGTCGACCTACGAGCAGTACTTC	CASSLAPPSTYEQYF
TRBV27	TRBJ2-7	.	.	TGTGCCAGCAGTTATTTCGGGAGCTCCTACGAGCAGTACTTC	CASSYFGSSYEQYF
TRBV15	TRBJ1-1	.	.	TGTGCCACCAGCGACCGACAGTTTGAAGCTTTCTTT	CATSDRQFEAFF
TRBV29-1	TRBJ2-7	.	.	TGCAGCGTTAAACCCGGAACCTACGAGCAGTACTTC	CSVKPGTYEQYF
TRBV28	TRBJ2-7	.	.	TGTGCCAGCAGTTTGCCCTGGGACTTCTACGAGCAGTACTTC	CASSLPWDFYEQYF
TRBV4-2	TRBJ2-1	.	.	TGTGCCAGCAGCCCTGGGACTCATGAGCAGTTCTTC	CASSPGTHEQFF
TRBV7-9	TRBJ2-1	TRBD2	.	TGTGCCAGCAGCCCCACAATAAGCGGGAAGAGCTCCTACAATGAGCAGTTCTTC	CASSPTISGKSSYNEQFF
TRBV9	TRBJ2-7	TRBD2	.	TGTGCCAGCAGCGTAGGGCCTAGAGCCTCTAGCGGGAGGGCCTACGAGCAGTACTTC	CASSVGPRASSGRAYEQYF
TRBV19	TRBJ1-1	TRBD1	.	TGTGCCAGTAGGACCGGGACAGAAAACCTGAACACTGAAGCTTTCTTT	CASRTGTENLNTEAFF
TRBV6-5	TRBJ1-5	TRBD1	.	TGTGCCAGCAGCAAGAGAGGGGGCAGCAATCAGCCCCAGCATTTT	CASSKRGGSNQPQHF
TRBV27	TRBJ2-1	TRBD2	.	TGTGCCAGCAGTCCGCTACGCCACCTAGCGGGAAGCTCCTACAATGAGCAGTTCTTC	CASSPLRHLAGSSYNEQFF
TRBV5-6	TRBJ2-2	.	.	TGTGCCAGCAGCTTGGCACCCCCAACCGCGGCCACCGGGGAGCTGTTTTTT	CASSLAPPTAATGELFF
TRBV7-6	TRBJ2-7	TRBD1	.	TGTGCCAGCAGCCCTCGGGACAGTTCCTACGAGCAGTACTTC	CASSPRDSSYEQYF
TRBV9	TRBJ2-1	TRBD2	.	TGTGCCAGCAGCGTAACGGGAGGAATGCAGCAGTTCTTC	CASSVTGGMQQFF
TRBV19	TRBJ2-7	TRBD2	.	TGTGCCAGTAGTTACTCTAGCGGGAACTACGAGCAGTACTTC	CASSYSSGNYEQYF
TRBV29-1	TRBJ2-1	.	.	TGCAGCGTTAGCCCGGGAGTTTATGTCCAAGGCTCCTACAATGAGCAGTTCTTC	CSVSPGVYVQGSYNEQFF
TRBV28	TRBJ2-3	.	.	TGTGCCAGCAGTTTATGGGGCAGCACAGATACGCAGTATTTT	CASSLWGSTDTQYF
TRBV10-3	TRBJ1-1	.	.	TGTGCCATCATGGGAACAGGGTTGAACACTGAAGCTTTCTTT	CAIMGTGLNTEAFF
TRBV21-1	TRBJ2-3	.	.	TGTGCCAGCAGCAAAGGGGGACTAGCGGGGGGCACAGATACGCAGTATTTT	CASSKGGLAGGTDTQYF